The T cell receptor beta chain under discussion was sequenced for a study of early stage breast cancer tumors. Study-wide background: The ER+/PR+/HER2- tumors included eight ductal and a few lobular carcinomas. Study conclusions and caveats: Blood repertoires resembled normal breast more than tumor.

This clone was detected a few times. Its antigen remains unidentified. V gave up 1 base and J gave up 5 bases, with 12 bases separating them. CDR3 length equals 15 residues. The germline V gene encodes CDR1 SGHVS and CDR2 FNYEAQ. The repertoire was sequenced with immunoSEQ multiplex PCR; TCRdb's copy has only in-frame clones and lacks some. The table lists more than 65,000 clones, around 80% of them singletons. This chain links TRBV7-6 with TRBJ1-5, with D possibly being TRBD1 (5 bases). The sequence was obtained from a person between 35 and 49 years old with breast cancer. The specimen sequenced was blood. CDR3 amino acids: CASSLGSGHDQPQHF. Written as DNA, the CDR3 is TGTGCCAGCAGCTTAGGGTCGGGGCACGATCAGCCCCAGCATTTT.